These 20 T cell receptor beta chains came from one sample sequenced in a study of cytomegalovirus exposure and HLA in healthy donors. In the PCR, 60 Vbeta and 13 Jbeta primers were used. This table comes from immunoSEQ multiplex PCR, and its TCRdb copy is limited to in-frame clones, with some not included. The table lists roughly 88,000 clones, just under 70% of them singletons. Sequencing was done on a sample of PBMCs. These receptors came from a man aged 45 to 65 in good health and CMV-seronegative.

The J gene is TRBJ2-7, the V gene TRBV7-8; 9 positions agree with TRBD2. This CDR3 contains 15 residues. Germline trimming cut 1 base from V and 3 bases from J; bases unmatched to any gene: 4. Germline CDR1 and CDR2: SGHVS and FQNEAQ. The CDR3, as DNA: TGTGCCAGCAGCTTAGTTTCTAGCGGGGTCTACGAGCAGTACTTC. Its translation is CASSLVSSGVYEQYF. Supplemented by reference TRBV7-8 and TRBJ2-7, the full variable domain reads GAGVSQSPRYKVAKRGQDVALRCDPISGHVSLFWYQQALGQGPEFLTYFQNEAQLDKSGLPSDRFFAERPEGSVSTLKIQRTQQEDSAVYLCASSLVSSGVYEQYFGPGTRLTVT.

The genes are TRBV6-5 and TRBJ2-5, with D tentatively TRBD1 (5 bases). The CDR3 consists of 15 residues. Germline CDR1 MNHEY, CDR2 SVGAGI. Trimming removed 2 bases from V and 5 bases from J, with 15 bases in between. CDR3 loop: CASSYRGGFLETQYF. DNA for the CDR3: TGTGCCAGCAGTTACAGGGGCGGATTTCTTGAGACCCAGTACTTC.

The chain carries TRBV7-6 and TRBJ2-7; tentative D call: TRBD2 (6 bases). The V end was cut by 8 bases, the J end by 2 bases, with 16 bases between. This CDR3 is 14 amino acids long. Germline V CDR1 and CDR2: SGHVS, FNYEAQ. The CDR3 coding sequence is TGTGCCAGCGCGAGCGGGCCATTACCCTACGAGCAGTACGTC. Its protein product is CASASGPLPYEQYV.

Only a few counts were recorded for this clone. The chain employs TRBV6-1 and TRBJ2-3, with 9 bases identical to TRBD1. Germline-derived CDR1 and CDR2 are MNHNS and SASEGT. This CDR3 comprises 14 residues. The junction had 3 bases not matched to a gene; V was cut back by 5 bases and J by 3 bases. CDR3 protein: CASSPGQGTDTQYF. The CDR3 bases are TGTGCCAGCAGTCCGGGACAGGGAACAGATACGCAGTATTTT.

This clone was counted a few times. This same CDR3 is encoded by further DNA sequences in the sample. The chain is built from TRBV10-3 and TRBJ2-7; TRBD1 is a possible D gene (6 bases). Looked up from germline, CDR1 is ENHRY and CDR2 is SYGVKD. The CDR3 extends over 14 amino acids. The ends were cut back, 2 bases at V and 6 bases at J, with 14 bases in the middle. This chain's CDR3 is CAISEEGGYGEQYF. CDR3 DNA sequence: TGTGCCATCAGTGAGGAAGGGGGTTACGGCGAGCAGTACTTC.

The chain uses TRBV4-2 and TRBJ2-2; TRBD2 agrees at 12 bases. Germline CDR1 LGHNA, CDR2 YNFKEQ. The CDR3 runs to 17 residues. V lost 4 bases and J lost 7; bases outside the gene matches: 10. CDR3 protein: CASSPLPLAGGGGELFF. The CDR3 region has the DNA TGTGCCAGCAGCCCTCTCCCACTAGCGGGGGGAGGCGGGGAGCTGTTTTTT.

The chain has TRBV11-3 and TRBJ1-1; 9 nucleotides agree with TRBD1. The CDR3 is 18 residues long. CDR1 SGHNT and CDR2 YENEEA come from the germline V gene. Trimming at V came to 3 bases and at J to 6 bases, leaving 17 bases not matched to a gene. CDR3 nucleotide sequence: TGTGCCAGCAGCTTCGATTGGTTCGGGACAGGGTTGATGGCTGAAGCTTTCTTT. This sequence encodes CASSFDWFGTGLMAEAFF.

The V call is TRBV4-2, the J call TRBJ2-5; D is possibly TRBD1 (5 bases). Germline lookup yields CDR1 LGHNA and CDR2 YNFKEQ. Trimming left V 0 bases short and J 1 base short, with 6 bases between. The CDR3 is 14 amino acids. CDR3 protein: CASSQDRAQETQYF. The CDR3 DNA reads TGTGCCAGCAGCCAAGACAGGGCCCAAGAGACCCAGTACTTC.

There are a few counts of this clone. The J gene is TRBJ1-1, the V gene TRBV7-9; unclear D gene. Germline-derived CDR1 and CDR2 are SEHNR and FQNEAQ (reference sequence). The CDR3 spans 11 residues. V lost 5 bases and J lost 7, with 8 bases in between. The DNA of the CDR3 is TGTGCCAGCAGCCCCAGCGGTGAAGCTTTCTTT. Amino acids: CASSPSGEAFF. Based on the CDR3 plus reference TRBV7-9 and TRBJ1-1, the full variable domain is DTGVSQNPRHKITKRGQNVTFRCDPISEHNRLYWYRQTLGQGPEFLTYFQNEAQLEKSRLLSDRFSAERPKGSFSTLEIQRTEQGDSAMYLCASSPSGEAFFGQGTRLTVV.

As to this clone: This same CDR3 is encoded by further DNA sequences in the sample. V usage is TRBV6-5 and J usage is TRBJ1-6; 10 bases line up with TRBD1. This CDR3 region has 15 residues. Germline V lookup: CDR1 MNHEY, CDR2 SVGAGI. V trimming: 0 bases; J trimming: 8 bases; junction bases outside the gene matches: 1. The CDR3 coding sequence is TGTGCCAGCAGTTACTCGGGGACAGGGGATTCACCCCTCCACTTT. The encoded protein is CASSYSGTGDSPLHF.

CDR3 nucleotides: TGCGCCAGCAGCTTGCGTAGCGGATTCGCAGGGGGGGATACGCAGTATTTT. Translating it yields CASSLRSGFAGGDTQYF. The chain has TRBV5-1 and TRBJ2-3; perhaps TRBD1 as D (7 bases). Deletions cut 1 base from V and 6 bases from J, with 21 bases between. The CDR3 has 17 residues. CDR1 is SGHRS, CDR2 YFSETQ, per germline.

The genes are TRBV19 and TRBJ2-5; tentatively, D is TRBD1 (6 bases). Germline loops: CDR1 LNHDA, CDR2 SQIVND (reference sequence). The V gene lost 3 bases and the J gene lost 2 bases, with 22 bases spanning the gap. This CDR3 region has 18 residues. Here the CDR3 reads CASSIRNRAYRSQETQYF. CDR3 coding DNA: TGTGCCAGTAGTATCCGCAACAGGGCATATCGGTCACAAGAGACCCAGTACTTC.

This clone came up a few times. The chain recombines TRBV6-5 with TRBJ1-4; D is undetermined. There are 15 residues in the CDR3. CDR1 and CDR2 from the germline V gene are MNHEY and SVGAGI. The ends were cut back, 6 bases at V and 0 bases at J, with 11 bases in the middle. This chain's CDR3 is CASSLEGATNEKLFF. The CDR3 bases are TGTGCCAGCAGCCTGGAGGGTGCAACTAATGAAAAACTGTTTTTT.

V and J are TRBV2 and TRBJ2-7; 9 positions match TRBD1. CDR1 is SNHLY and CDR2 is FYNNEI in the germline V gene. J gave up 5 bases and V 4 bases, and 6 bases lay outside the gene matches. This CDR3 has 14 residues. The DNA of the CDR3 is TGTGCCAGCAGTGTCGGGACAGGGTATGACGAGCAGTACTTC. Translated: CASSVGTGYDEQYF.

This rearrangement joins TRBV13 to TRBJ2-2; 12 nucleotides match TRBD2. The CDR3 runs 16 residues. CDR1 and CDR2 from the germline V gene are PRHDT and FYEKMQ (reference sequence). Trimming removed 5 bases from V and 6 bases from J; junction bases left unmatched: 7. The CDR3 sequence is CASSTRASGRAGELFF. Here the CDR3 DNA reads TGTGCCAGCAGCACCCGGGCTAGCGGGAGGGCCGGGGAGCTGTTTTTT.

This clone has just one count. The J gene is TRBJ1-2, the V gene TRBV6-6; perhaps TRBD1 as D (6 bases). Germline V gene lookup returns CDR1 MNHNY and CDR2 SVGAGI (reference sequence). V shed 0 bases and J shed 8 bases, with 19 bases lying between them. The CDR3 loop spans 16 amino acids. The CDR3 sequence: CASSYSQGTGKNGYTF. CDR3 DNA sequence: TGTGCCAGCAGTTACTCGCAGGGGACGGGCAAGAACGGCTACACCTTC.

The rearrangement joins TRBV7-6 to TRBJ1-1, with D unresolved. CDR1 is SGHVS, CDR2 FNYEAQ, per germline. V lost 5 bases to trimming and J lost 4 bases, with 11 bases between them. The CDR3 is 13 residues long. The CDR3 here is CASSPQVGTEAFF. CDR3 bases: TGTGCCAGCAGCCCCCAGGTAGGCACTGAAGCTTTCTTT.

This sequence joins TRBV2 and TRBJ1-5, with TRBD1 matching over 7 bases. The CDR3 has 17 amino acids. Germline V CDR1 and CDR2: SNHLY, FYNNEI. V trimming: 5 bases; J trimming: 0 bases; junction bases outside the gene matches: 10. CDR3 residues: CASSRDRGPYSNQPQHF. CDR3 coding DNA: TGTGCCAGCAGTAGGGACAGAGGACCCTATAGCAATCAGCCCCAGCATTTT.

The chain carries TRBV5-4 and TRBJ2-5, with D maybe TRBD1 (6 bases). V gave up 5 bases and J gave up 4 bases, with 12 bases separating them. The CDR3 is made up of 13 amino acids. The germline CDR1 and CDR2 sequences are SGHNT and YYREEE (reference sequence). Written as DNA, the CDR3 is TGTGCCAGCAGTTTCGACAGGCGAGAGACCCAGTACTTC. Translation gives CASSFDRRETQYF.

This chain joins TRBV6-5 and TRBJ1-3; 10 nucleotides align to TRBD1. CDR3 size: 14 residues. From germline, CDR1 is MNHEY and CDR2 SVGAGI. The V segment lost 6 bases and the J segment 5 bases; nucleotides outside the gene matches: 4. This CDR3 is CASRGQGMRNTIYF. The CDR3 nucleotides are TGTGCCAGCAGGGGACAGGGGATGCGAAACACCATATATTTT.